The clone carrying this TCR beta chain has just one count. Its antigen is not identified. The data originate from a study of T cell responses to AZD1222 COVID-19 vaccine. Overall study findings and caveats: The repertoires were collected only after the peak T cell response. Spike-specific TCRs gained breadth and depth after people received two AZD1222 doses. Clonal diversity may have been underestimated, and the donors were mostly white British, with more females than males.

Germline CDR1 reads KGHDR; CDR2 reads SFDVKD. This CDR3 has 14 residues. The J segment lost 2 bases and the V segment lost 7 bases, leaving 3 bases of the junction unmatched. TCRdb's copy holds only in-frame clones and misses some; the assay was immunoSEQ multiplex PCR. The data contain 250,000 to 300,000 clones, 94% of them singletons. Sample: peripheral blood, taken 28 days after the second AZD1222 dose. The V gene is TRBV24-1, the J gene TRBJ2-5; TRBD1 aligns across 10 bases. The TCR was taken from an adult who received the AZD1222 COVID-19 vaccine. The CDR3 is CATSGTGEQETQYF. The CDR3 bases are TGTGCCACCAGCGGGACAGGGGAACAAGAGACCCAGTACTTC.